This T cell receptor (beta chain) appears in the sequencing data of a study of blood T cell repertoires in COVID-19. Study-level background: In each case, the material was cDNA or gDNA derived from T cells, B-cell-depleted T cells, or PBMCs.

Original processing notes: Estimates of nucleated cell counts were drawn from the amplification of reference gene primers. Only in-frame clones appear in the TCRdb table, and some are missing; sequencing was by immunoSEQ multiplex PCR. The V and J calls and clone size come from that table; D and trimming were worked out from the DNA. Found here are roughly 120,000 clones, under 95% of them singletons; the top ten hold roughly 4.8%. Trimming took 0 bases from V and 0 from J, leaving 10 bases between them. This CDR3 comprises 16 residues. Germline CDR1 and CDR2: LGHNA and YNFKEQ. Seattle patients were enrolled during active infection and followed longitudinally.

V usage is TRBV4-2 and J usage is TRBJ2-3, with a possible D match to TRBD2 (5 bases). The clonotype comes from a man between 60 and 75 years old with COVID-19, enrolled during active disease. What was sequenced was peripheral blood. This CDR3 is CASSQEAGLSTDTQYF. For the CDR3, the DNA is TGTGCCAGCAGCCAAGAGGCAGGACTCAGCACAGATACGCAGTATTTT.